This is a list of T cell receptor beta chains from one sample in a study of human T cells and chemical hapten exposure. TCRdb re-analysed the RACE reads in MiXCR, keeping a single row per CDR3 protein. The sample includes some 70,000 distinct CDR3 sequences, 10% of them seen just once. This specimen consisted of whole blood, obtained in connection with sensitization to the hapten diphenylcyclopropenone (DPC). Receptor source: a woman in her 50s with alopecia areata. Some clones in this sample may be carry-over from other donors' samples. CDR3s include the opening cysteine and the closing phenylalanine or tryptophan. A D gene is named only where the DNA matches it firmly. Clone size appears in some rows only: once, few, many, or a class for an expanded clone.

clone_size	v_call	cdr3_length	d_call	j_call	cdr3_aa	cdr3_nt
many	TRBV20-1	12	TRBD2	TRBJ2-7	CSGEREGYEQYF	TGCAGCGGCGAGCGGGAGGGCTACGAGCAGTACTTC
NA	TRBV11-2	16	NA	TRBJ2-2	CASSLTGRPNTGELFF	TGTGCCAGCAGCTTAACAGGACGGCCGAACACCGGGGAGCTGTTTTTT
NA	TRBV7-6	14	NA	TRBJ2-7	CASTPTGPSYEQYF	TGTGCCAGCACCCCGACAGGTCCCTCCTACGAGCAGTACTTC
many	TRBV29-1	13	TRBD1	TRBJ1-2	CSGGQGLSYGYTF	TGCAGCGGGGGACAGGGGCTCAGCTATGGCTACACCTTC
many	TRBV9	15	TRBD2	TRBJ2-1	CASSVGLAGYNEQFF	TGTGCCAGCAGCGTAGGACTAGCTGGGTACAATGAGCAGTTCTTC
many	TRBV20-1	13	NA	TRBJ1-5	CSARGGSNQPQHF	TGCAGTGCTAGAGGGGGTAGCAATCAGCCCCAGCATTTT
few	TRBV28	12	NA	TRBJ1-5	CASSPINQPQHF	TGTGCCAGCAGTCCTATCAATCAGCCCCAGCATTTT
few	TRBV2	14	NA	TRBJ1-4	CASRRWAENEKLFF	TGTGCCAGCAGAAGGTGGGCAGAGAATGAAAAACTGTTTTTT
NA	TRBV5-4	12	NA	TRBJ2-7	CASSLGWREQYF	TGTGCCAGCAGCTTGGGATGGCGGGAGCAGTACTTC
many	TRBV27	16	NA	TRBJ1-1	CASSTTARFSDTEASF	TGTGCCAGCAGTACCACCGCGCGGTTTTCCGACACTGAAGCTTCCTTT
NA	TRBV6-6	16	NA	TRBJ1-5	CASRKRRSDSNQPQHF	TGTGCCAGCAGAAAGAGACGGTCAGATAGCAATCAGCCCCAGCATTTT
many	TRBV13	16	NA	TRBJ1-2	CASSLHGGLSRYGYTF	TGTGCCAGCAGCTTACATGGAGGGCTGTCACGCTATGGCTACACCTTC
few	TRBV9	15	TRBD2	TRBJ2-1	CASSASGAGYNEQFF	TGTGCCAGCAGCGCTAGCGGGGCAGGCTACAATGAGCAGTTCTTC
many	TRBV3-1	14	NA	TRBJ1-1	CASSLSELNTEAFF	TGTGCCAGCAGCCTCTCGGAGTTGAACACTGAAGCTTTCTTT
many	TRBV7-9	14	NA	TRBJ2-2	CASGQSGGPGELFF	TGTGCCAGCGGACAGTCGGGGGGACCCGGGGAGCTGTTTTTT
NA	TRBV3-1	16	TRBD2	TRBJ2-5	CASREGLAGDWETRYF	TGTGCCAGCAGAGAGGGACTAGCGGGAGACTGGGAGACCCGGTACTTC
NA	TRBV20-1	15	NA	TRBJ2-2	CSARDGYRNTGELFF	TGCAGTGCTAGAGATGGCTACCGGAACACCGGGGAGCTGTTTTTT